The 31 T cell receptor beta chains below all came from one sample that was sequenced in a study of identical twins. One entry per CDR3 protein, called by TCRdb with MiXCR from the 5' RACE reads. Counted here are some 730,000 distinct CDR3 sequences, 18% occurring once; the ten biggest clones make up 10% to 15%. This same sample was also taken into another study, of T cells expressing NK-cell markers.

Sample: PBMCs. These receptors came from a woman aged 18-35 years in good health.

In this sample, this clonotype turned up a few times. The chain couples TRBV20-1 to TRBJ2-3; D might be TRBD2 (6 bases). This CDR3 comprises 14 residues. Germline V gene sequence: CDR1 DFQATT, CDR2 SNEGSKA (reference sequence). The CDR3 reads CSWALGGTTDTQYF. The CDR3 coding sequence is TGCAGCTGGGCATTGGGCGGGACCACAGATACGCAGTATTTT.

This clonotype was counted between two and nine times. J is TRBJ2-7 and V is TRBV27, with D perhaps matching TRBD1 or TRBD2 (5 bases each). Germline V lookup: CDR1 MNHEY, CDR2 SMNVEV (reference sequence). V was pared by 4 bases and J by 5 bases, with 12 bases between. This CDR3 comprises 13 residues. DNA of the CDR3: TGTGCCAGCAGTTCTTGGGGGTTTCACGAGCAGTACTTC. Protein: CASSSWGFHEQYF.

For the CDR3, the DNA is TGTGCCAGCGCCCACTTAATACGACAGGGAGTAGCCAAAAACATTCAGTACTTC. As protein: CASAHLIRQGVAKNIQYF. The genes are TRBV21-1 and TRBJ2-4; whether TRBD1, the table's D call, matches the DNA was not checked. TRBV21-1 is an annotated pseudogene. The CDR3 extends over 18 amino acids.

V is TRBV4-2 and J is TRBJ2-1; 9 bases agree with TRBD2. The CDR3 has 17 amino acids. V lost 1 base and J lost 4; bases outside the gene matches: 8. CDR1 and CDR2 (germline): LGHNA, YNFKEQ. In DNA, the CDR3 is TGTGCCAGCAGCCAAGGCAGTAGCGGGGGCCAGTACAATGAGCAGTTCTTC. Translated: CASSQGSSGGQYNEQFF.

This clonotype was observed a few times. The chain uses TRBV20-1 and TRBJ2-7; D is possibly TRBD2 (6 bases). Trimming pared 0 bases from V and 6 bases from J, leaving 24 bases between. This CDR3 region has 17 residues. Germline loops: CDR1 DFQATT, CDR2 SNEGSKA (reference sequence). The CDR3 loop is CSARDGSSALKPTEQYF. The CDR3 DNA follows: TGCAGTGCTAGAGATGGGTCTAGCGCCTTAAAACCCACCGAGCAGTACTTC.

This clonotype turned up a few times. The rearrangement joins TRBV20-1 to TRBJ2-1; a weak D match, TRBD2 (5 bases). The germline V gene encodes CDR1 DFQATT and CDR2 SNEGSKA (reference sequence). Deletions cut 3 bases from V and 9 bases from J, with 21 bases between. The CDR3 spans 15 residues. In DNA form, the CDR3 reads TGCAGTGCTAGCCCCGGGTCCACGGGGATGGGTGAGCAGTTCTTC. It codes for CSASPGSTGMGEQFF.

This clonotype was counted a few times. The V and J genes are TRBV5-6 and TRBJ2-3, with a possible D match to TRBD1 (6 bases). Looked up from germline, CDR1 is SGHDT and CDR2 is YYEEEE. The CDR3 spans 14 residues. V dropped 3 bases and J dropped 4 bases, with 12 bases sitting between them. The CDR3 bases are TGTGCCAGCAGCTGGAAGACAGGCTCAGATACGCAGTATTTT. It yields the protein CASSWKTGSDTQYF.

V is TRBV5-1 and J is TRBJ2-1; 10 bases match TRBD2. Germline CDR1 is SGHRS and CDR2 is YFSETQ. Trimming cost V 3 bases and J 6 bases; bases outside gene matches: 6. The CDR3 is 15 residues long. CDR3 amino acids: CASSYLAGETNEQFF. DNA for the CDR3: TGCGCCAGCAGCTACCTAGCGGGGGAGACCAATGAGCAGTTCTTC.

This clonotype was observed a few times. V gene TRBV6-6 combines with J gene TRBJ2-1; 9 bases align to TRBD2. The J segment lost 8 bases and the V segment lost 0 bases, leaving 8 bases of the junction unmatched. This CDR3 region has 16 residues. Germline CDR1 reads MNHNY; CDR2 reads SVGAGI (reference sequence). The CDR3 protein is CASSYSSSGVRDEQFF. The CDR3 nucleotides read TGTGCCAGCAGTTACTCTTCTAGCGGGGTCCGGGATGAGCAGTTCTTC.

The rearrangement uses TRBV20-1 and TRBJ2-1, with TRBD2 matching 9 bases. With V trimmed by 6 bases and J by 7 bases, 4 bases remained unmatched. CDR3 size: 12 residues. Germline V lookup: CDR1 DFQATT, CDR2 SNEGSKA (reference sequence). CDR3 nucleotide sequence: TGCAGTGCCGCGGGACTAGCAAATGAGCAGTTCTTC. Amino acid sequence: CSAAGLANEQFF.

The chain joins TRBV7-2 to TRBJ2-1; D gene unclear. The CDR3 covers 11 residues. CDR1 SGHTA and CDR2 FQGNSA come from the germline V gene. With 5 bases removed from V and 10 bases from J, the gap between germline ends came to 9 bases. In DNA form, the CDR3 reads TGTGCCAGCAGCCATCAGAACGAGCAGTTCTTC. Encoded protein: CASSHQNEQFF.

There are a few counts of this clonotype. This chain links TRBV25-1 with TRBJ1-3; D remains unclear. From germline, CDR1 is MGHDK and CDR2 SYGVNS. The CDR3 is 12 amino acids. Trimming stripped 5 bases from V and 7 bases from J, with 9 bases between. CDR3 in amino acids: CASSPPANTIYF. The DNA of the CDR3 is TGTGCCAGCAGTCCCCCCGCCAACACCATATATTTT.

The chain carries TRBV12-3 or TRBV12-4 and TRBJ2-3; a weak D match, TRBD2 (5 bases). CDR3 length: 17 residues. V lost 3 bases, J lost 2 bases, and 18 bases lay in between. CDR3 amino acids: CASSFSLLERVTDTQYF. DNA for the CDR3: TGTGCCAGCAGTTTCTCCCTCCTAGAGAGGGTCACAGATACGCAGTATTTT.

This clonotype was detected a few times. The V call is TRBV12-3 or TRBV12-4, the J call TRBJ2-7, with TRBD2 as a possible D gene (5 bases). The V end lost 4 bases, the J end lost 2 bases, and 15 bases lay between the germline ends. The length of the CDR3 is 15 residues. CDR3 DNA: TGTGCCAGCAGTTCCCAGGACTGGCTAACCTACGAGCAGTACTTC. It specifies CASSSQDWLTYEQYF.

The chain has TRBV5-1 and TRBJ2-2; 9 nucleotides line up with TRBD2. With 0 bases clipped from V and 3 bases from J, the junction kept 15 bases outside the gene matches. Germline CDR1 and CDR2: SGHRS and YFSETQ. CDR3 length: 20 amino acids. The CDR3 sequence is CASSLDRRLAASWDTGELFF. The CDR3, as DNA: TGCGCCAGCAGCTTGGATCGGCGACTAGCGGCGTCCTGGGACACCGGGGAGCTGTTTTTT.

The chain joins TRBV15 to TRBJ2-3; TRBD2 aligns across 9 bases. Losses at the gene ends were 0 bases for V and 8 bases for J; bases not matched to a gene: 12. The CDR3 has 17 amino acids. Germline V lookup: CDR1 LNHNV, CDR2 YYDKDF (reference sequence). CDR3 sequence reads: CATSREPSGVEIGTQYF. The DNA of the CDR3 is TGTGCCACCAGCAGAGAACCTAGCGGGGTGGAGATCGGTACGCAGTATTTT. Full variable domain (outside the CDR3, taken from reference TRBV15 and TRBJ2-3): DAMVIQNPRYQVTQFGKPVTLSCSQTLNHNVMYWYQQKSSQAPKLLFHYYDKDFNNEADTPDNFQSRRPNTSFCFLDIRSPGLGDTAMYLCATSREPSGVEIGTQYFGPGTRLTVL.

This clonotype has a handful of counts. The chain links TRBV6-6 to TRBJ1-2; D remains ambiguous. The CDR3 is 11 residues long. From germline, CDR1 is MNHNY and CDR2 SVGAGI (reference sequence). V lost 3 bases, J lost 6 bases, and 5 bases lay in between. CDR3 in DNA: TGTGCCAGCAGTTATAAGGATGGCTACACCTTC. Protein product: CASSYKDGYTF.

The chain is built from TRBV6-5 and TRBJ1-2; 11 bases align to TRBD1. CDR3 length: 15 residues. Losses at the gene ends were 4 bases for V and 4 bases for J; bases not matched to a gene: 5. The germline CDR1 and CDR2 sequences are MNHEY and SVGAGI. The CDR3 loop is CASSSPGQGGYGYTF. In nucleotides, the CDR3 is TGTGCCAGCAGTTCCCCGGGACAGGGGGGCTATGGCTACACCTTC.

This clonotype was counted a few times. The chain recombines TRBV6-1 with TRBJ1-4; 9 bases are shared with TRBD1. CDR3 length: 14 amino acids. Germline V gene data show CDR1 as MNHNS and CDR2 as SASEGT. The V segment lost 7 bases and the J segment 7 bases; nucleotides outside the gene matches: 7. The CDR3 reads CASMQTGGREKLFF. The CDR3 bases are TGTGCCAGCATGCAGACAGGGGGACGTGAAAAACTGTTTTTT.

A few counts support this clonotype. The chain is built from TRBV11-3 and TRBJ2-1; D is ambiguous. Germline CDR1 and CDR2: SGHNT and YENEEA. There are 14 residues in the CDR3. The germline V and J ends were trimmed by 4 bases and 4 bases, with 11 bases remaining between them. The CDR3 coding sequence is TGTGCCAGCAGCTCCCGTGGTACTTACAATGAGCAGTTCTTC. As protein: CASSSRGTYNEQFF.

V and J are TRBV7-9 and TRBJ2-7; possibly TRBD2 for D (6 bases). V shed 1 base and J shed 6 bases, with 13 bases lying between them. The CDR3 is made up of 14 amino acids. CDR1 is SEHNR, CDR2 FQNEAQ, per germline (reference sequence). CDR3 region: CASSLGGVLLEQYF. Written as DNA, the CDR3 is TGTGCCAGCAGCTTAGGCGGGGTGTTGCTCGAGCAGTACTTC.

The V call is TRBV20-1, the J call TRBJ2-3; 11 bases agree with TRBD2. The germline gives CDR1 DFQATT, CDR2 SNEGSKA (reference sequence). The V gene end was trimmed by 4 bases and the J gene end by 6 bases; junction bases not matched to a gene: 12. This CDR3 comprises 16 residues. CDR3 nucleotides: TGCAGTGCTACAGGGACTAGCGGCCCCAAAGGGGATACGCAGTATTTT. Protein product: CSATGTSGPKGDTQYF.

This clonotype was counted between two and nine times. CDR3 protein: CASTWGPSYEQYF. CDR3 in DNA: TGTGCCAGCACCTGGGGGCCGAGCTACGAGCAGTACTTC. The J gene is TRBJ2-7, the V gene TRBV27; D perhaps matches TRBD1 (6 bases). Trimming removed 7 bases at V and 3 bases at J, with 13 bases between. The CDR3 is made up of 13 amino acids. Germline assignment: CDR1 MNHEY and CDR2 SMNVEV (reference sequence).

In this sample, this clonotype turned up a few times. The chain joins TRBV12-3 or TRBV12-4 to TRBJ1-2, with no clear D. The CDR3 loop spans 12 amino acids. V was cut by 8 bases and J by 3 bases, with 10 bases left in between. The CDR3 DNA is TGTGCCAGCTTGAAGGACTACTATGGCTACACCTTC. It encodes CASLKDYYGYTF.

This clonotype showed up many times. The chain employs TRBV5-1 and TRBJ2-5, with D unresolved. The CDR3 is 13 amino acids. The germline V gene has CDR1 SGHRS and CDR2 YFSETQ. Trimming took off 4 bases at V and 1 base at J, with 8 bases between the two ends. CDR3 loop: CASSTYSQETQYF. The DNA of the CDR3 is TGCGCCAGCAGCACCTACTCCCAAGAGACCCAGTACTTC.

With regard to this clonotype: One end of the junction is discordant with germline, which a read error may explain. The chain joins TRBV7-9 to TRBJ2-1, with TRBD2 identical over 9 bases. The germline gives CDR1 SEHNR, CDR2 FQNEAQ (reference sequence). The CDR3 loop spans 16 amino acids. The CDR3 DNA follows: TGTGCCAGCAGCTGGTTAGCGGGAGTCTCCGACAATGAGCAGTTCTTC. As protein: CASSWLAGVSDNEQFF.

This clonotype was counted a few times. This sequence joins TRBV14 and TRBJ2-3, with D tentatively TRBD2 (6 bases). Germline V gene lookup returns CDR1 SGHDN and CDR2 FVKESK. CDR3 size: 17 residues. Between the trimmed V and J ends, which lost 0 bases and 6 bases, there was a span of 19 bases. The CDR3 bases are TGTGCCAGCAGCCAAGATTCTGGAGGGGCGATGGCGGATACGCAGTATTTT. Amino acid sequence: CASSQDSGGAMADTQYF. Based on the CDR3 plus reference TRBV14 and TRBJ2-3, the full variable domain is EAGVTQFPSHSVIEKGQTVTLRCDPISGHDNLYWYRRVMGKEIKFLLHFVKESKQDESGMPNNRFLAERTGGTYSTLKVQPAELEDSGVYFCASSQDSGGAMADTQYFGPGTRLTVL.

This clonotype was seen only a few times. The CDR3 protein is CASSLLETASYEQYF. In nucleotides, the CDR3 is TGTGCCAGCAGCTTACTAGAGACGGCTTCCTACGAGCAGTACTTC. The chain is built from TRBV6-5 and TRBJ2-7; weak D call: TRBD2 (5 bases). Germline V gene data show CDR1 as MNHEY and CDR2 as SVGAGI. The CDR3 is 15 residues long. Trimming shortened V by 6 bases and J by 1 base, and 16 bases separated the two germline ends.

The genes are TRBV27 and TRBJ2-1; possible D gene TRBD1, 6 bases. Germline loops: CDR1 MNHEY, CDR2 SMNVEV (reference sequence). The CDR3 is 17 residues long. V was cut by 6 bases and J by 0 bases, with 18 bases left in between. This chain's CDR3 is CASSTPRQDDSYNEQFF. DNA of the CDR3: TGTGCCAGCAGCACGCCTCGACAGGACGACTCCTACAATGAGCAGTTCTTC.

This clonotype was found a few times. The genes are TRBV10-3 and TRBJ2-1, with 11 bases that match TRBD2. The CDR3 spans 15 residues. Germline CDR1 ENHRY, CDR2 SYGVKD. J was trimmed by 6 bases and V by 3 bases; bases with no gene match: 4. CDR3 DNA sequence: TGTGCCATCAGTGATGGGCTAGCGGGAGGCAATGAGCAGTTCTTC. This gives the protein CAISDGLAGGNEQFF.

In its sample, this clonotype was seen a few times. The V gene is TRBV24-1, the J gene TRBJ2-1; 9 positions agree with TRBD1. This CDR3 contains 12 residues. The V gene end was trimmed by 9 bases and the J gene end by 7 bases; junction bases not matched to a gene: 3. Germline CDR1 is KGHDR and CDR2 is SFDVKD. The CDR3 sequence is CATGTGINEQFF. CDR3 nucleotide sequence: TGTGCCACCGGGACAGGGATTAATGAGCAGTTCTTC.